A selection of T cell receptor beta chains follows, all from one sample in a study of T cell responses to AZD1222 COVID-19 vaccine. Method: immunoSEQ multiplex PCR; TCRdb's copy keeps in-frame clones and lacks some. The sample holds some 200,000 clones, 85% to 95% seen once. Source: peripheral blood, taken on day 0 of AZD1222 vaccination. The receptors were sampled from an adult in good health. The CDR3 runs from the conserved cysteine through the conserved F or W. D genes are given only for firm matches. Not all rows give a size; the values are once, few, many and, for expanded clones, a class.

clone_size j_call d_call v_call cdr3_aa cdr3_nt
. TRBJ2-2 TRBD2 TRBV3-1/TRBV3-2 CASSPPGLARTGELFF TGTGCCAGCAGCCCTCCGGGACTAGCGAGGACCGGGGAGCTGTTTTTT
. TRBJ1-2 . TRBV4-3 CASSHPKEGNGYTF TGCGCCAGCAGCCACCCCAAGGAAGGGAATGGCTACACCTTC
once TRBJ1-2 TRBD1 TRBV7-9 CASSTQGQGLGYGYTF TGTGCCAGCAGCACGCAAGGACAGGGGTTGGGCTATGGCTACACCTTC
. TRBJ1-2 . TRBV6-6 CASSYSGGYGYTF TGTGCCAGCAGTTATTCTGGGGGTTACGGCTACACCTTC
. TRBJ1-6 TRBD1 TRBV2 CASTRRTGYNSPLHF TGTGCCAGCACTCGACGGACAGGATATAATTCACCCCTCCACTTT
. TRBJ2-1 TRBD2 TRBV4-1 CASSQDSSGSSYNEQFF TGCGCCAGCAGCCAAGATAGTAGCGGGAGTTCCTACAATGAGCAGTTCTTC
. TRBJ2-2 . TRBV9 CASSVVMDTGELFF TGTGCCAGCAGCGTAGTGATGGACACCGGGGAGCTGTTTTTT
. TRBJ1-1 . TRBV5-1 CASSLQENTEAFF TGCGCCAGCAGCCTACAAGAAAACACTGAAGCTTTCTTT
. TRBJ2-1 TRBD1 TRBV7-7 CASTSLAGGRNEQFF TGTGCTAGCACATCTCTCGCAGGGGGCAGAAATGAGCAGTTCTTC
. TRBJ1-3 . TRBV2 CASSEARSPGNTIYF TGTGCCAGCAGTGAAGCGCGCTCCCCTGGAAACACCATATATTTT
once TRBJ2-1 TRBD1 TRBV29-1 CSVYNRGTEQFF TGCAGCGTCTACAACAGGGGGACTGAGCAGTTCTTC
. TRBJ2-1 . TRBV27 CASSYGSGSYNEQFF TGTGCCAGCAGTTACGGATCAGGCTCCTACAATGAGCAGTTCTTC
. TRBJ1-2 . TRBV30 CAWGSLTSTGKNGYTF TGTGCCTGGGGGAGCCTAACGAGTACAGGGAAGAATGGCTACACCTTC
. TRBJ2-1 TRBD2 TRBV19 CASSIPTTGGSNEQFF TGTGCCAGTAGTATACCCACAACGGGAGGAAGTAATGAGCAGTTCTTC
. TRBJ1-5 . TRBV18 CASSPGAQNQPQHF TGTGCCAGCTCACCAGGGGCTCAGAATCAGCCCCAGCATTTT
. TRBJ1-5 . TRBV3-1/TRBV3-2 CASSQGEARPQHF TGTGCCAGCAGCCAGGGGGAGGCGCGGCCCCAGCATTTT
. TRBJ2-1 TRBD2 TRBV4-2 CASSLTGTSGTNEQFF TGTGCCAGCAGCCTCACCGGGACTAGCGGGACAAACGAGCAGTTCTTC
. TRBJ1-1 TRBD1 TRBV19 CASSITGVDTEAFF TGTGCCAGTAGTATAACAGGGGTGGACACTGAAGCTTTCTTT
. TRBJ1-1 . TRBV7-2 CASSLEGRGLTEAFF TGTGCCAGCAGCTTAGAGGGTCGAGGACTCACTGAAGCTTTCTTT
. TRBJ1-1 . TRBV10-1 CASTFGQIDTEAFF TGCGCCAGCACTTTTGGACAGATAGACACTGAAGCTTTCTTT
few TRBJ2-2 TRBD2 TRBV7-8 CASRPAGVRNTGELFF TGTGCCAGCAGGCCCGCGGGGGTTCGGAACACCGGGGAGCTGTTTTTT
once TRBJ2-7 TRBD2 TRBV6-4 CASSVAGGANYEQYF TGTGCCAGCAGCGTGGCGGGGGGGGCAAACTACGAGCAGTACTTC
. TRBJ2-1 TRBD1 TRBV11-2 CASSSLGQGRNEQFF TGTGCCAGCAGCTCTTTGGGACAGGGGAGGAATGAGCAGTTCTTC
. TRBJ1-4 . TRBV5-8 CASSFRTGTFGEKLFF TGTGCCAGCAGTTTCAGAACCGGGACGTTTGGGGAAAAACTGTTTTTT
. TRBJ2-3 TRBD2 TRBV28 CASIRLAGAPDTQYF TGTGCCAGCATTAGACTAGCGGGGGCCCCAGATACGCAGTATTTT
. TRBJ1-6 TRBD1 TRBV6-2/TRBV6-3 CASSDGTGLNSPLHF TGTGCCAGCAGTGATGGGACAGGTCTTAATTCACCCCTCCACTTT
. TRBJ1-4 . TRBV5-6 CASSLTDRSTNEKLFF TGTGCCAGCAGCTTGACAGACAGGTCAACTAATGAAAAACTGTTTTTT
. TRBJ1-1 . TRBV27 CASSLSALGMENTEAFF TGTGCCAGCAGTTTATCAGCCCTGGGAATGGAAAACACTGAAGCTTTCTTT
. TRBJ1-5 . TRBV15 CATSPAGNQPQHF TGTGCCACCAGCCCCGCGGGGAATCAGCCCCAGCATTTT
. TRBJ2-2 TRBD2 TRBV24-1 CATSDLLRGRGRAGELFF TGTGCCACCAGTGACCTCTTGAGGGGGCGCGGGAGGGCCGGGGAGCTGTTTTTT
. TRBJ2-7 . TRBV3-1/TRBV3-2 CASSHASTYEQYF TGTGCCAGCAGCCATGCTTCTACTTACGAGCAGTACTTC
medium-sized TRBJ1-6 . TRBV6-2/TRBV6-3 CASSYDEGIGSPLHF TGTGCCAGCAGTTACGATGAAGGGATCGGTTCACCCCTCCACTTT
. TRBJ1-1 TRBD1 TRBV6-5 CASRQGGNTEAFF TGTGCCAGCAGACAGGGGGGGAACACTGAAGCTTTCTTT
. TRBJ2-7 TRBD2 TRBV27 CASSFRAGVYEQYF TGTGCCAGCAGTTTTAGAGCGGGAGTCTACGAGCAGTACTTC
. TRBJ1-5 . TRBV7-2 CASSSNGREVGQPQHF TGTGCCAGCAGCTCTAACGGGCGGGAAGTGGGGCAGCCCCAGCATTTT
once TRBJ1-5 . TRBV28 CASSSGRGESNQPQHF TGTGCCAGCAGTTCGGGGCGAGGGGAAAGCAATCAGCCCCAGCATTTT
. TRBJ1-1 . TRBV27 CASRTRGPNTEAFF TGTGCCAGCAGGACTCGGGGACCGAACACTGAAGCTTTCTTT
. TRBJ2-3 . TRBV7-9 CASSPRVGDTQYF TGTGCCAGCAGCCCTAGAGTAGGAGATACGCAGTATTTT
once TRBJ1-2 TRBD1 TRBV19 CASRTAGGWNYGYTF TGTGCCAGTAGGACCGCAGGGGGATGGAACTATGGCTACACCTTC
. TRBJ2-7 TRBD1 TRBV5-1 CASSPDFLDRAPYEQYF TGCGCCAGCAGTCCGGACTTCCTCGACAGGGCCCCCTACGAGCAGTACTTC
. TRBJ1-2 . TRBV2 CASSEARRLDSNGYTF TGTGCCAGCAGTGAAGCGCGAAGGTTAGACTCGAATGGCTACACCTTC
. TRBJ2-7 . TRBV11-2 CASSLDSLRQYF TGTGCCAGCAGCTTAGATAGCCTTCGGCAGTACTTC
. TRBJ1-1 . TRBV19 CASSPLRGSPNTEAFF TGTGCCAGTAGTCCCCTAAGGGGGTCACCGAACACTGAAGCTTTCTTT
. TRBJ1-2 TRBD1 TRBV6-5 CASSSDRVYGYTF TGTGCCAGCAGTTCTGACAGGGTGTATGGCTACACCTTC
. TRBJ2-6 TRBD1 TRBV2 CASSVDRGQGGANVLTF TGTGCCAGCAGCGTGGACAGGGGCCAAGGTGGGGCCAACGTCCTGACTTTC
. TRBJ1-2 TRBD1 TRBV27 CASSPGQGAYGYTF TGTGCCAGCAGCCCCGGACAGGGGGCTTACGGCTACACCTTC
. TRBJ2-7 TRBD1 TRBV11-2 CASSSGTGSYEQYF TGTGCCAGCAGCTCCGGGACAGGGTCCTACGAGCAGTACTTC
. TRBJ2-1 . TRBV19 CASSVGQSHYNEQFF TGTGCCAGTAGTGTCGGACAGTCTCACTACAATGAGCAGTTCTTC
. TRBJ2-7 . TRBV7-9 CASSLKGTSEQYF TGTGCCAGCAGCTTAAAAGGGACCTCCGAGCAGTACTTC
. TRBJ1-2 . TRBV20-1 CSANRDYGYTF TGCAGTGCTAATAGGGACTATGGCTACACCTTC
. TRBJ2-1 . TRBV7-2 CASSLFPGDIPFF TGTGCCAGCAGCTTATTTCCTGGAGACATTCCTTTCTTC
. TRBJ2-1 TRBD1 TRBV4-1 CASSQGGQGNEQFF TGCGCCAGCAGCCAAGGGGGACAGGGGAATGAGCAGTTCTTC
. TRBJ2-2 TRBD2 TRBV27 CASSPGRGAPSITGELFF TGTGCCAGCAGCCCAGGGCGGGGGGCCCCGTCGATCACCGGGGAGCTGTTTTTT
many TRBJ1-6 TRBD1 TRBV7-9 CASSSGGGWSPLHF TGTGCCAGCAGCTCAGGGGGAGGTTGGTCACCCCTCCACTTT
. TRBJ1-2 . TRBV18 CASSPSSVRAGEGYTF TGTGCCAGCTCACCATCGTCGGTGAGGGCAGGCGAGGGCTACACCTTC
once TRBJ2-6 TRBD1 TRBV19 CASSISWTGGSGANVLTF TGTGCCAGTAGTATTAGCTGGACAGGGGGCTCTGGGGCCAACGTCCTGACTTTC
. TRBJ2-7 TRBD2 TRBV5-5 CASSLTSGTSYEQYF TGTGCCAGCAGCTTAACTAGCGGAACTTCCTACGAGCAGTACTTC